These 5 T cell receptor beta chains were all obtained from the same sample, sequenced in a study of control samples from healthy donors and cancer patients. The table came from immunoSEQ multiplex PCR; TCRdb's copy has only in-frame clones and leaves some out. The sample yields over 150,000 clones, 96% seen once. The sequencing input was blood. The receptors shown here come from a woman aged 30 to 39 in good health.

V gene TRBV30 combines with J gene TRBJ2-7; D perhaps matches TRBD2 (5 bases). The CDR3 extends over 13 amino acids. Germline V gene lookup returns CDR1 GTSNPN and CDR2 SVGIG (reference sequence). V gave up 1 base and J gave up 9 bases, with 16 bases separating them. The chain's CDR3 is CAWSAFGLWGQYF. DNA of the CDR3: TGTGCCTGGAGTGCATTTGGACTGTGGGGGCAGTACTTC.

The CDR3 spells CASSGQGRNGYTF. The DNA for the CDR3 is TGTGCCAGCTCGGGACAGGGGCGGAATGGCTACACCTTC. The V call is TRBV6-1, the J call TRBJ1-2; the match to TRBD1 covers 10 bases. Germline trimming cut 8 bases from V and 6 bases from J; bases unmatched to any gene: 6. CDR1 and CDR2 (germline): MNHNS, SASEGT. There are 13 residues in the CDR3.

This chain uses TRBV2 with TRBJ1-4; no definite D call. Germline CDR1 reads SNHLY; CDR2 reads FYNNEI. V dropped 4 bases and J dropped 6 bases, with 12 bases sitting between them. The CDR3 totals 14 residues. CDR3 amino acids: CASSGWARDEKLFF. The DNA of the CDR3 is TGTGCCAGCAGTGGTTGGGCTCGAGATGAAAAACTGTTTTTT.

This chain connects TRBV7-9 to TRBJ1-1; D gene uncertain. The germline CDR1 and CDR2 sequences are SEHNR and FQNEAQ (reference sequence). The CDR3 has 13 amino acids. Trimming left V 3 bases short and J 1 base short, with 6 bases between. The CDR3 loop reads CASSLWENTEAFF. For the CDR3, the DNA is TGTGCCAGCAGCTTGTGGGAGAACACTGAAGCTTTCTTT.

As for this clone: The sample carries other DNA sequences with the same CDR3. This CDR3 reads CAWSVLAGGTDTQYF. In DNA form, the CDR3 reads TGTGCCTGGAGTGTTTTGGCGGGGGGAACAGATACGCAGTATTTT. The rearrangement uses TRBV30 and TRBJ2-3; TRBD2 matches 8 bases. J lost 3 bases, V lost 0 bases, and 5 bases had no gene match. The CDR3 is 15 amino acids. CDR1 and CDR2 from the germline V gene are GTSNPN and SVGIG (reference sequence).